Given below is one TCR beta chain in context. Its target is not known. The record originates from a study of cytomegalovirus exposure and HLA in healthy donors. About the research overall: Of around 400 genotyped donors, 81% grouped in the Caucasian-associated ancestry cluster.

Germline-derived CDR1 and CDR2 are LNHDA and SQIVND (reference sequence). The CDR3 runs to 15 residues. Study-wide findings and caveats: Associated with HLA alleles at 0.05 false discovery rate in a later analysis were 17,000 or so TCR beta sequences. Cytomegalovirus status was reportedly diagnosed by the classifier with high sensitivity and specificity. Per a prior analysis, the majority of TCR beta V segments were productive roughly 87% or roughly 30% of the time.

PCR amplification relied on 60 Vbeta primers (plus 13 Jbeta primers). TCRdb keeps only in-frame clones here, not all; method: immunoSEQ multiplex PCR. Of about 150,000 clones listed, around 79% are singletons. The V and J genes are TRBV19 and TRBJ2-5; 7 bases map to TRBD1. The J call could be wrong; TRBJ2-7 is a better fit for the DNA end. Sequenced input: PBMCs. The receptor comes from a man between 18 and 35 years old in good health and CMV-seronegative. In nucleotides, the CDR3 is TGTGCCAGTACCTCGGGACAGTCCAGGGGCTACGAGCAGTACTTC. Translating it yields CASTSGQSRGYEQYF.